This is a list of T cell receptor beta chains from one sample in a study of blood T cell repertoires in COVID-19. TCRdb's table, derived via immunoSEQ multiplex PCR, lists solely in-frame clones and lacks some. This table holds about 150,000 clones, about 85% found once. The material sequenced was peripheral blood. These receptors originate from an older man with COVID-19, enrolled during active disease. The CDR3 runs from the conserved cysteine through the conserved F or W. The order of the fields is V gene, J gene, CDR3 protein.

v_gene: TRBV7-2
j_gene: TRBJ1-1
CDR3aa: CASSLEGGITEAFF

v_gene: TRBV12-5
j_gene: TRBJ2-7
CDR3aa: CASGASGGTYEQYF

v_gene: TRBV18
j_gene: TRBJ1-2
CDR3aa: CASSASGTGAADYGYTF

v_gene: TRBV3-1/TRBV3-2
j_gene: TRBJ2-2
CDR3aa: CASSQGQGNTGELFF

v_gene: TRBV11-1
j_gene: TRBJ2-7
CDR3aa: CASSPSGQVSYEQYF

v_gene: TRBV6-5
j_gene: TRBJ1-1
CDR3aa: CASGKTGANTEAFF

v_gene: TRBV7-9
j_gene: TRBJ1-6
CDR3aa: CAVPGQNSPLHF

v_gene: TRBV11-3
j_gene: TRBJ2-3
CDR3aa: CASSFREAGTDTQYF

v_gene: TRBV5-1
j_gene: TRBJ1-2
CDR3aa: CASSYGTGGLGYTF

v_gene: TRBV19
j_gene: TRBJ1-4
CDR3aa: CASTPGGLDGLEKLFF